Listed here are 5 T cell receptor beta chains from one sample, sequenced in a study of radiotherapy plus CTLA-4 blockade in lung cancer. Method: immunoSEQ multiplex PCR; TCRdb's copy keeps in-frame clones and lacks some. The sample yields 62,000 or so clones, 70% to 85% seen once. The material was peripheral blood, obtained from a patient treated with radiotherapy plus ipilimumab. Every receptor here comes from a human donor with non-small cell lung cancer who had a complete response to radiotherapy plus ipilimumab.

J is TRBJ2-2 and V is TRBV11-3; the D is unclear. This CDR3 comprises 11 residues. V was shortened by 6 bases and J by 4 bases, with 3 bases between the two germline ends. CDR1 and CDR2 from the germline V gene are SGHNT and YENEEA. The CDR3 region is CASSSTGELFF. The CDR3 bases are TGTGCCAGCAGTTCCACCGGGGAGCTGTTTTTT. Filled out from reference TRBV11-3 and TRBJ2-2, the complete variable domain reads EAGVVQSPRYKIIEKKQPVAFWCNPISGHNTLYWYLQNLGQGPELLIRYENEEAVDDSQLPKDRFSAERLKGVDSTLKIQPAELGDSAVYLCASSSTGELFFGEGSRLTVL.

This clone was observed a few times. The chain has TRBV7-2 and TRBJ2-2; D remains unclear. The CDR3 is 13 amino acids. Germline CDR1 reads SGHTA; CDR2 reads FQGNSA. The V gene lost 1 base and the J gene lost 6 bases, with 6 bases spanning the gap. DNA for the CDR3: TGTGCCAGCAGCTTAGTCGTGGCCGGGGAGCTGTTTTTT. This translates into CASSLVVAGELFF.

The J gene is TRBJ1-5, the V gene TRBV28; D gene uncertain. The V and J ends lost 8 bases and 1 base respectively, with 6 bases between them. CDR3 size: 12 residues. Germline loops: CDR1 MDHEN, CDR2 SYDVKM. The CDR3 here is CASRVSNQPQHF. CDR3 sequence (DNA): TGTGCCAGCCGGGTCAGCAATCAGCCCCAGCATTTT.

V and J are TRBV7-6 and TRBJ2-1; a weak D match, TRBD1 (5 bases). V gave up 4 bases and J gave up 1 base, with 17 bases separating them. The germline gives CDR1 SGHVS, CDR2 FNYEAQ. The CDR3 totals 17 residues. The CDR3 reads CASSSTGSLTSYNEQFF. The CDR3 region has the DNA TGTGCCAGCAGCTCAACAGGCAGCTTGACTTCCTACAATGAGCAGTTCTTC.

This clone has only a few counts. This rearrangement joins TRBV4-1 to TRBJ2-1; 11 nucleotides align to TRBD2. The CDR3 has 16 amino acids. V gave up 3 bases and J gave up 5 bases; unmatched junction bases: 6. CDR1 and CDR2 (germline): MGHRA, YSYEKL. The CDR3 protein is CASSHLGTSGHNEQFF. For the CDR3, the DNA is TGCGCCAGCAGCCACCTCGGGACTAGCGGCCACAATGAGCAGTTCTTC.